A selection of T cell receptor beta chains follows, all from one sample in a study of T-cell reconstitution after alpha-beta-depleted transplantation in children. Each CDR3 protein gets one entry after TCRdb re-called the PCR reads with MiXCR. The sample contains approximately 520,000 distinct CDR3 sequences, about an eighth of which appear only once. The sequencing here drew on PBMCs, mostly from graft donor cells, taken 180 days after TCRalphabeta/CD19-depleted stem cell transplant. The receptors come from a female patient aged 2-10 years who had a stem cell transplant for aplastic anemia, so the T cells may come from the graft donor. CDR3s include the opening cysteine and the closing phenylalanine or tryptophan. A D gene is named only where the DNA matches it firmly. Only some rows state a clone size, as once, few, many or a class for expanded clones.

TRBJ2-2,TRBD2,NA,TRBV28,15,CASSLAGWNTGELFF,TGTGCCAGCAGTCTAGCGGGATGGAACACCGGGGAGCTGTTTTTT
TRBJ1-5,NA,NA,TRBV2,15,CASSESGMSNQPQHF,TGTGCCAGCAGTGAATCAGGGATGAGCAATCAGCCCCAGCATTTT
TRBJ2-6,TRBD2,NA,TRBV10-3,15,CAISPGGSGANVLTF,TGTGCCATCTCCCCGGGGGGCTCTGGGGCCAACGTCCTGACTTTC
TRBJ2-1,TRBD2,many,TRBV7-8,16,CASSQFPSGPYNEQFF,TGTGCCAGCAGCCAGTTCCCTAGCGGGCCATACAATGAGCAGTTCTTC
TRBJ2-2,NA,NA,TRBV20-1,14,CSAPSRGNTGELFF,TGCAGTGCCCCCTCTCGCGGAAACACCGGGGAGCTGTTTTTT
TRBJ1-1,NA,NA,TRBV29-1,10,CSAQETEAFF,TGCAGCGCCCAGGAGACTGAAGCTTTCTTT
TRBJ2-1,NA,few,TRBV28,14,CASSSGGVNNEQFF,TGTGCCAGCAGTTCTGGCGGGGTAAACAATGAGCAGTTCTTC
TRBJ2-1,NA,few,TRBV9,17,CASSDNLADSSYNEQFF,TGTGCCAGCAGCGACAATTTAGCGGACAGCTCCTACAATGAGCAGTTCTTC
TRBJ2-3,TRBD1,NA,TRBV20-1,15,CSARPGTGKEDTQYF,TGCAGTGCTAGGCCCGGGACAGGGAAGGAGGATACGCAGTATTTT
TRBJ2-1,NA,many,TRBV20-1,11,CSAAGGNEQFF,TGCAGTGCGGCAGGGGGGAATGAGCAGTTCTTC
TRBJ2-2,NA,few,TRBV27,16,CASSPHRRSNTGELFF,TGTGCCAGCAGTCCCCACAGGCGATCGAACACCGGGGAGCTGTTTTTT
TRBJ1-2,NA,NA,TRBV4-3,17,CASSQDLWGTSGYGYTF,TGCGCCAGCAGCCAAGATCTGTGGGGCACCTCTGGCTATGGCTACACCTTC
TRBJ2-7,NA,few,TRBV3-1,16,CASSQGLGQIGYEQYF,TGTGCCAGCAGCCAAGGCTTGGGACAAATTGGCTACGAGCAGTACTTC
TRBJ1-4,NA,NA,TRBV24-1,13,CATSDLGTEKLFF,TGTGCCACCAGTGATTTGGGGACAGAAAAACTGTTTTTT
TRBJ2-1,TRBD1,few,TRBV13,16,CASSLGDRVLYNEQFF,TGTGCCAGCAGCTTAGGGGACAGGGTTCTATACAATGAGCAGTTCTTC
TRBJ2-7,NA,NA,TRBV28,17,CASSLWGAGGQLYEQYF,TGTGCCAGCAGTTTATGGGGTGCTGGGGGCCAGTTATACGAGCAGTACTTC
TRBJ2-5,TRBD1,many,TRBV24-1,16,CATSDLGTGRQETQYF,TGTGCCACCAGTGATTTGGGGACAGGGCGACAAGAGACCCAGTACTTC